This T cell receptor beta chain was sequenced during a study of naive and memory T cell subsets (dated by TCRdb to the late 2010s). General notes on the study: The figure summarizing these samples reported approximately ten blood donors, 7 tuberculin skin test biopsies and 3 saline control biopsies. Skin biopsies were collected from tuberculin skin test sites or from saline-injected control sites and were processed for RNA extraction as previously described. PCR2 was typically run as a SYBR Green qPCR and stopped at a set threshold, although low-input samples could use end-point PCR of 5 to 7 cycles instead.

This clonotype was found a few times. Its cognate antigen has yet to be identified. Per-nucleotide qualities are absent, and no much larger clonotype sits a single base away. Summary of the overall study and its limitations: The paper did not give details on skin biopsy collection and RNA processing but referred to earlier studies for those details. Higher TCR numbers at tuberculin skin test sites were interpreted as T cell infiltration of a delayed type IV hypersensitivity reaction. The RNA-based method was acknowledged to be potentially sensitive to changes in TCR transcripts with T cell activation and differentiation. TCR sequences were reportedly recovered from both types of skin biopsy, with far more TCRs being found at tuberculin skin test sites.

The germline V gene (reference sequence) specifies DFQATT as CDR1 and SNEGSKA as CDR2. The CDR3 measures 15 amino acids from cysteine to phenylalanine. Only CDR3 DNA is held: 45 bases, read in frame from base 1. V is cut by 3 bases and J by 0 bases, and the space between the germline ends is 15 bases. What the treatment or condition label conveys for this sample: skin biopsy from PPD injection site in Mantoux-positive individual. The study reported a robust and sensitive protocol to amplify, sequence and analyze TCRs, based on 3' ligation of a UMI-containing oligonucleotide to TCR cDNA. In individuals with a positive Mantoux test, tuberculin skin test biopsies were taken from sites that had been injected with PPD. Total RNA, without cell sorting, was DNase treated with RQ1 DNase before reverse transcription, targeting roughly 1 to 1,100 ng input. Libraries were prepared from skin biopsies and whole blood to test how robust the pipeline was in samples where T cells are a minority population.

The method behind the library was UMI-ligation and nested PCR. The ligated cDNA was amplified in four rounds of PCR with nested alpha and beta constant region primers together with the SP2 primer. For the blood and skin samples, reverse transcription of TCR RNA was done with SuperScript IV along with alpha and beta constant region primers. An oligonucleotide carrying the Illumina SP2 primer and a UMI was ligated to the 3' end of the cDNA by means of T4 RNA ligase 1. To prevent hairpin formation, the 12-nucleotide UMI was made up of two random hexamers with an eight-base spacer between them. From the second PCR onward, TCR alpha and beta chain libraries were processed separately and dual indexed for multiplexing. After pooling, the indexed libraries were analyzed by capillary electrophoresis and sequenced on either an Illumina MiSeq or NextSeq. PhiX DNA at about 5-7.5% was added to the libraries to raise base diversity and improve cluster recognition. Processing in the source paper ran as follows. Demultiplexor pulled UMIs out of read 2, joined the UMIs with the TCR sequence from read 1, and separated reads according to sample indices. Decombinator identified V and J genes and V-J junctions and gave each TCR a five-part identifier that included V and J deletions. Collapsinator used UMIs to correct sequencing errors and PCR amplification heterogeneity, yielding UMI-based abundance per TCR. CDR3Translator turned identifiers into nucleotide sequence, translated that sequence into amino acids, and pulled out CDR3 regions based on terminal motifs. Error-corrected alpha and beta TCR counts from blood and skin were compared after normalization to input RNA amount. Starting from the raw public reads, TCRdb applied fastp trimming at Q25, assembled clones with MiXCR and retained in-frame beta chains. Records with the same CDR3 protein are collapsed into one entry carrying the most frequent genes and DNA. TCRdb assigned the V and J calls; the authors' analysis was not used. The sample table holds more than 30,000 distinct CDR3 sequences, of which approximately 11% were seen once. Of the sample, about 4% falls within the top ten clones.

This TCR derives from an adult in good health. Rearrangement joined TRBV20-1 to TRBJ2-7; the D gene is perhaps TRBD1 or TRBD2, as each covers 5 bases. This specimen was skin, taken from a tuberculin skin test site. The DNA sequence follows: TGCAGTGCTAGTATACCACTTGGGGGCTCCTACGAGCAGTACTTC. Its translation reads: CSASIPLGGSYEQYF.